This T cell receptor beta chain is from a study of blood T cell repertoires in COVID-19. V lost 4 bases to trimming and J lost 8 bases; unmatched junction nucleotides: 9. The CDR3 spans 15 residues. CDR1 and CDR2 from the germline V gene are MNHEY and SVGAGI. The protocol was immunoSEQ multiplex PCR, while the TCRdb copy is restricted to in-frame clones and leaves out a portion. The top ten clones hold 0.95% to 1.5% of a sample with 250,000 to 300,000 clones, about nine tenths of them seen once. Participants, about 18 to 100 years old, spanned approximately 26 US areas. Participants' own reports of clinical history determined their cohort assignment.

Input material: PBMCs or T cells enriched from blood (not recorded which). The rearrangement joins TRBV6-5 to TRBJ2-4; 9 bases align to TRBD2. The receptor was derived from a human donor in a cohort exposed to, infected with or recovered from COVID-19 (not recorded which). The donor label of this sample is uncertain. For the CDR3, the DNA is TGTGCCAGCAGTTCTCTTAGCGGGAGTGCACACATTCAGTACTTC. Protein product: CASSSLSGSAHIQYF.